The 30 T cell receptor beta chains below all came from one sample that was sequenced in a study of T cell responses to AZD1222 COVID-19 vaccine (dated by TCRdb to the early 2020s). This sample's time point label indicates: baseline before first vaccination. Libraries came from the immunoSEQ multiplex PCR assay. Entries here come from immuneACCESS through TCRdb and include only in-frame sequences with V and J called. Some clones fail to appear in such tables; in the studies checked, an unresolved V gene covers under half of the shortfall, and the cause of the remainder is unknown. The sample contains 95,000 to 150,000 clones, approximately 87% of them found a single time. The ten biggest clones cover less than 4% of the sample. This material consisted of peripheral blood, taken on day 0 of AZD1222 vaccination. Every receptor here comes from an adult in good health.

The chain uses TRBV5-1 and TRBJ2-7, with D perhaps TRBD2 (5 bases). There are 15 residues in the CDR3. The germline CDR1 and CDR2 sequences are SGHRS and YFSETQ. Trimming shortened V by 4 bases and J by 0 bases, and 14 bases separated the two germline ends. CDR3: CASSPGSTSSYEQYF. DNA for the CDR3: TGCGCCAGCAGCCCGGGGTCTACGTCCTCCTACGAGCAGTACTTC.

Here the CDR3 DNA reads TGTGCCAGCAGCGCCGAATTGGGTTTGAACACTGAAGCTTTCTTT. Its protein is CASSAELGLNTEAFF. The chain combines TRBV9 with TRBJ1-1; D uncertain. V was shortened by 3 bases and J by 0 bases, with 12 bases between the two germline ends. Germline loops: CDR1 SGDLS, CDR2 YYNGEE. The CDR3 has 15 amino acids.

V gene TRBV6-1 combines with J gene TRBJ1-1; D remains ambiguous. The CDR3 is 13 residues long. V shed 3 bases and J shed 0 bases, with 5 bases lying between them. CDR1 is MNHNS and CDR2 is SASEGT in the germline V gene. The CDR3 loop reads CASSEGVNTEAFF. CDR3 coding DNA: TGTGCCAGCAGTGAGGGAGTGAACACTGAAGCTTTCTTT.

This clone was observed a few times. The genes are TRBV12-5 and TRBJ1-5; D ambiguous. Trimming left V 2 bases short and J 2 bases short, with 10 bases between. Germline V lookup: CDR1 LGHNT, CDR2 FRNRAP. The length of the CDR3 is 15 residues. The CDR3 is CASGLLSYGNQPQHF. DNA of the CDR3: TGTGCTAGTGGTTTGTTGTCCTATGGCAATCAGCCCCAGCATTTT.

The rearrangement joins TRBV6-5 to TRBJ1-2, with D maybe TRBD1 (6 bases). Germline V gene sequence: CDR1 MNHEY, CDR2 SVGAGI. The CDR3 consists of 15 residues. Trimming took off 5 bases at V and 2 bases at J, with 15 bases between the two ends. This chain's CDR3 is CASSRNIGQNYGYTF. CDR3 DNA: TGTGCCAGCAGTAGAAACATCGGACAGAACTATGGCTACACCTTC.

The J gene is TRBJ1-2, the V gene TRBV11-2, with 9 nucleotides matching TRBD1. There are 14 residues in the CDR3. J lost 4 bases, V lost 4 bases, and 4 bases had no gene match. Germline loops: CDR1 SGHAT, CDR2 FQNNGV. As DNA, the CDR3 is TGTGCCAGCAGCTCCCAGGGACAGGGCTATGGCTACACCTTC. It codes for CASSSQGQGYGYTF.

This chain uses TRBV3-1 (or the pseudogene TRBV3-2) with TRBJ1-2, with TRBD1 matching over 9 bases. The V gene's germline CDR1 is LGHDT and CDR2 YNNKEL (reference sequence). Trimming took 2 bases from V and 1 from J; bases not matched to a gene: 5. The CDR3 covers 16 residues. DNA of the CDR3: TGTGCCAGCAGCCAACTTGGACAGGGGAATAACTATGGCTACACCTTC. Translation: CASSQLGQGNNYGYTF.

This clone was counted a single time. This rearrangement joins TRBV12-5 to TRBJ2-3; D gene ambiguous. The CDR3 runs 16 residues. Germline CDR1 reads LGHNT; CDR2 reads FRNRAP. Between the trimmed V and J ends, which lost 0 bases and 2 bases, there was a span of 12 bases. The CDR3 DNA sequence: TGTGCTAGTGGTTTGGTGGCCGGCAACCCCACAGATACGCAGTATTTT. This sequence encodes CASGLVAGNPTDTQYF.

DNA for the CDR3: TGTGCCAGCACCACACTGGTCCAAGAGACCCAGTACTTC. It yields the protein CASTTLVQETQYF. This rearrangement joins TRBV12-3 or TRBV12-4 to TRBJ2-5; D unresolved. V lost 7 bases to trimming and J lost 1 base, with 10 bases between them. This CDR3 is built from 13 residues.

By sample share, this clone is medium-sized. The chain carries TRBV19 and TRBJ1-1; possible D gene TRBD1, 5 bases. The CDR3 runs 14 residues. V dropped 3 bases and J dropped 1 base, with 9 bases sitting between them. Germline lookup yields CDR1 LNHDA and CDR2 SQIVND (reference sequence). In DNA form, the CDR3 reads TGTGCCAGTAGTATTAACAGGAAGAACACTGAAGCTTTCTTT. It is translated as CASSINRKNTEAFF.

The rearrangement uses TRBV29-1 and TRBJ2-5; no reliable D call. Germline CDR1 SQVTM, CDR2 ANQGSEA. The CDR3 covers 13 residues. Deletions cut 0 bases from V and 0 bases from J, with 5 bases between. The DNA for the CDR3 is TGCAGCGTTGAAGATCACTACCAAGAGACCCAGTACTTC. It translates to CSVEDHYQETQYF.

The J gene is TRBJ1-3, the V gene TRBV18; D possibly corresponds to TRBD1 (6 bases). This CDR3 is built from 14 residues. V was shortened by 3 bases and J by 4 bases, with 10 bases between the two germline ends. Germline CDR1 and CDR2: KGHSH and LQKENI. CDR3 DNA: TGTGCCAGCTCACCCGACAGGTCCGGAAACACCATATATTTT. It codes for CASSPDRSGNTIYF.

This clone came up a few times. The V and J genes are TRBV5-1 and TRBJ1-1, with a weak D call TRBD1 (5 bases). This CDR3 has 14 residues. In germline, CDR1 is SGHRS, CDR2 YFSETQ. V gave up 5 bases and J gave up 3 bases, with 14 bases separating them. The CDR3 region is CASSRGLLYTEAFF. Here the CDR3 DNA reads TGCGCCAGCAGTCGGGGACTCCTGTACACTGAAGCTTTCTTT.

This clone was seen only once. The V call is TRBV6-4, the J call TRBJ1-2; D perhaps matches TRBD1 (5 bases). V lost 8 bases and J lost 5, with 18 bases in between. CDR3 size: 14 residues. Germline V gene lookup returns CDR1 MRHNA and CDR2 SNTAGT. CDR3: CASGGTPPLYGYTF. CDR3 sequence (DNA): TGTGCCAGCGGCGGGACGCCCCCTCTATATGGCTACACCTTC.

This chain links TRBV6-5 with TRBJ1-2; D call uncertain. V was trimmed by 6 bases and J by 2 bases, leaving 10 bases between them. This CDR3 region has 13 residues. CDR1 and CDR2 (germline): MNHEY, SVGAGI. In DNA, the CDR3 is TGTGCCAGCAGAGTCTCTGGAAACTATGGCTACACCTTC. It yields the protein CASRVSGNYGYTF.

V usage is TRBV4-3 and J usage is TRBJ1-2, with 8 nucleotides matching TRBD1. The CDR3 runs 17 residues. V lost 0 bases and J lost 7; bases outside the gene matches: 13. Germline V CDR1 and CDR2: LGHNA, YSLEER. The CDR3 nucleotides are TGCGCCAGCAGCCAAGACAGGGGGCGCGACTTGTTCCTTGGCTACACCTTC. Protein: CASSQDRGRDLFLGYTF.

The J gene is TRBJ2-7, the V gene TRBV11-2, with D possibly matching TRBD1 (5 bases). Germline V gene sequence: CDR1 SGHAT, CDR2 FQNNGV. Trimming cost V 5 bases and J 2 bases, with 16 bases left between them. CDR3 length: 15 residues. CDR3 loop: CASSPSPDRTYEQYF. The CDR3 region has the DNA TGTGCCAGCAGCCCTTCCCCCGACAGAACCTACGAGCAGTACTTC.

The chain joins TRBV10-3 to TRBJ2-5; no firm D call. Deletions cut 8 bases from V and 3 bases from J, with 10 bases between. Looked up from germline, CDR1 is ENHRY and CDR2 is SYGVKD. The CDR3 totals 12 residues. The CDR3 spells CAIRADKETQYF. CDR3 nucleotides: TGTGCCATCCGGGCCGATAAAGAGACCCAGTACTTC.

The chain is built from TRBV10-1 and TRBJ2-5; tentatively, D is TRBD2 (6 bases). Trimming cost V 4 bases and J 7 bases, with 13 bases left between them. The germline V gene encodes CDR1 WNHNN and CDR2 SYGVQD (reference sequence). This CDR3 is built from 13 residues. Here the CDR3 reads CASSGSTEGTQYF. CDR3 DNA: TGCGCCAGCAGTGGGTCTACGGAGGGGACCCAGTACTTC.

This chain links TRBV21-1 with TRBJ2-3; the table names TRBD2, a call not compared with the DNA. TRBV21-1 is recorded as a pseudogene. This CDR3 comprises 18 residues. CDR3: CASSKPTRTSGATDTQYF. The CDR3, as DNA: TGTGCCAGCAGCAAACCGACCCGCACTAGCGGGGCTACAGATACGCAGTATTTT.

Points on this clone: Other DNA sequences in this sample translate to the same CDR3. This rearrangement joins TRBV5-4 to TRBJ2-5, with D perhaps TRBD1 (5 bases). Per the germline V gene, CDR1 is SGHNT and CDR2 is YYREEE (reference sequence). V shed 1 base and J shed 5 bases, with 12 bases lying between them. This CDR3 is 14 amino acids long. As DNA, the CDR3 is TGTGCCAGCAGCTTGCAGGGTGCGACGGAGACCCAGTACTTC. Its protein product is CASSLQGATETQYF.

J is TRBJ2-5 and V is TRBV10-3; 10 bases agree with TRBD2. The V segment lost 4 bases and the J segment 5 bases; nucleotides outside the gene matches: 4. Germline-derived CDR1 and CDR2 are ENHRY and SYGVKD. This CDR3 region has 14 residues. CDR3 in amino acids: CAISALAGAETQYF. CDR3 DNA sequence: TGTGCCATCAGTGCTCTAGCGGGGGCGGAGACCCAGTACTTC.

This clone appeared a few times. The V and J genes are TRBV21-1 and TRBJ1-5; the table gives TRBD1 as D, unverified against the DNA. TRBV21-1 is noted as a pseudogene. This CDR3 is built from 13 residues. The CDR3 sequence: CAIMGPYNQPQHF. The CDR3 nucleotides are TGTGCCATAATGGGGCCGTACAATCAGCCCCAGCATTTT.

The J gene is TRBJ2-1, the V gene TRBV11-1; 7 bases match TRBD1. CDR1 SGHAT and CDR2 FQDESV come from the germline V gene (reference sequence). CDR3 size: 14 residues. V lost 0 bases and J lost 4; bases outside the gene matches: 0. The CDR3 nucleotides are TGTGCCAGCAGCTTAGCGGGACAGTACAATGAGCAGTTCTTC. It translates to CASSLAGQYNEQFF.

The V gene is TRBV6-1, the J gene TRBJ2-7, with 11 bases matching TRBD2. The J segment lost 2 bases and the V segment lost 1 base, leaving 4 bases of the junction unmatched. The CDR3 has 16 residues. Germline V gene lookup returns CDR1 MNHNS and CDR2 SASEGT. In DNA, the CDR3 is TGTGCCAGCAGTGAAGTTGGTAGCGGGGGGGCCTACGAGCAGTACTTC. Protein sequence: CASSEVGSGGAYEQYF.

This chain links TRBV7-9 with TRBJ1-3; D is perhaps TRBD1 (6 bases). V shed 3 bases and J shed 2 bases, with 14 bases lying between them. Germline CDR1 and CDR2: SEHNR and FQNEAQ (reference sequence). CDR3 length: 16 residues. The CDR3 sequence: CASSFGGSYTGNTIYF. Written as DNA, the CDR3 is TGTGCCAGCAGCTTTGGGGGCAGTTATACTGGAAACACCATATATTTT.

This chain links TRBV18 with TRBJ2-7; 7 bases align to TRBD2. This CDR3 spans 14 amino acids. CDR1 KGHSH and CDR2 LQKENI come from the germline V gene. The ends lost 1 base at V and 6 bases at J; junction bases unmatched: 6. CDR3 residues: CASSPREGLSEQYF. The CDR3, as DNA: TGTGCCAGCTCACCACGGGAGGGATTAAGCGAGCAGTACTTC. The full variable domain, its missing parts supplied by reference TRBV18 and TRBJ2-7, is NAGVMQNPRHLVRRRGQEARLRCSPMKGHSHVYWYRQLPEEGLKFMVYLQKENIIDESGMPKERFSAEFPKEGPSILRIQQVVRGDSAAYFCASSPREGLSEQYFGPGTRLTVT.

The chain couples TRBV11-2 to TRBJ1-1, with 11 bases matching TRBD1. The V and J ends lost 6 bases and 5 bases, in that order; junction bases with no gene match: 8. CDR1 and CDR2 (germline): SGHAT, FQNNGV. The CDR3 extends over 15 amino acids. The CDR3 protein is CASSPRTGGLTEAFF. The CDR3 DNA reads as TGTGCCAGCAGTCCCAGGACAGGGGGCTTAACTGAAGCTTTCTTT.

This clone turned up a few times. One end of the junction varies from germline; a read error may be responsible. The V gene is TRBV6-5, the J gene TRBJ1-1; D remains ambiguous. The CDR3 contains 12 residues. The V gene's germline CDR1 is MNHEY and CDR2 SVGAGI. In DNA, the CDR3 is TGTGCCAGCAGCGGACGGAACGCTGAAGCTTTCTTT. Protein: CASSGRNAEAFF.

The chain carries TRBV11-2 and TRBJ2-3, with 11 bases lining up with TRBD2. Germline V gene data show CDR1 as SGHAT and CDR2 as FQNNGV. Trimming took 1 base from V and 5 from J; bases not matched to a gene: 2. The CDR3 extends over 15 amino acids. CDR3 nucleotide sequence: TGTGCCAGCAGCTTAGGTCTAGCGGGGGGAGATACGCAGTATTTT. Residues: CASSLGLAGGDTQYF.